The present T cell receptor beta chain was sequenced within a study of T cell changes during pregnancy in multiple sclerosis. Some clones are missing from TCRdb's copy, which holds only in-frame ones; the method was immunoSEQ multiplex PCR. The table has about 68,000 clones, 75% to 95% seen once. Source: peripheral blood, taken in the second trimester of pregnancy. The TCR comes from a female donor with multiple sclerosis, enrolled in a pregnancy study.

The CDR3 DNA follows: TGTGCCAGCAGCCAACTCCCGACAGCCTTGTGGGACGAGCAGTACTTC. Translated, it gives CASSQLPTALWDEQYF. The rearrangement links TRBV14 to TRBJ2-7, with D possibly being TRBD1 (5 bases). CDR1 SGHDN and CDR2 FVKESK come from the germline V gene. CDR3 length: 16 amino acids. V was shortened by 2 bases and J by 5 bases, with 19 bases between the two germline ends. Complete variable domain (other parts from reference TRBV14 and TRBJ2-7): EAGVTQFPSHSVIEKGQTVTLRCDPISGHDNLYWYRRVMGKEIKFLLHFVKESKQDESGMPNNRFLAERTGGTYSTLKVQPAELEDSGVYFCASSQLPTALWDEQYFGPGTRLTVT.